These 27 T cell receptor beta chains were sequenced from one sample in a study of OX40 agonist ivuxolimab in advanced cancers. Here immunoSEQ multiplex PCR was the method, and the copy in TCRdb shows in-frame clones only, minus some. The sample carries about 64,000 clones, more than 80% recorded once. The sample in question was CD4+ or CD8+ T cells sorted from blood, obtained in a trial of the OX40 agonist ivuxolimab. All receptors come from an adult with an advanced solid tumor such as melanoma, head and neck, liver or kidney cancer.

This chain connects TRBV5-4 to TRBJ1-4; 10 nucleotides align to TRBD1. The length of the CDR3 is 14 residues. Trimming cost V 3 bases and J 7 bases; bases outside gene matches: 3. Looked up from germline, CDR1 is SGHNT and CDR2 is YYREEE (reference sequence). The CDR3 nucleotides read TGTGCCAGCAGCTCCGGGACAGGGGTTGAAAAACTGTTTTTT. Its protein is CASSSGTGVEKLFF. The variable domain in full, completed from reference TRBV5-4 and TRBJ1-4, reads ETGVTQSPTHLIKTRGQQVTLRCSSQSGHNTVSWYQQALGQGPQFIFQYYREEENGRGNFPPRFSGLQFPNYSSELNVNALELDDSALYLCASSSGTGVEKLFFGSGTQLSVL.

The gene calls are TRBV10-3 and TRBJ2-3; D is uncertain. V lost 6 bases and J 2 bases, leaving 6 bases between the germline ends. Germline CDR1 ENHRY, CDR2 SYGVKD. This CDR3 has 12 amino acids. The CDR3 coding sequence is TGTGCCATCAGGGCGGACACAGATACGCAGTATTTT. Protein product: CAIRADTDTQYF.

This chain links TRBV27 with TRBJ2-5, with TRBD1 identical over 7 bases. Germline values: CDR1 MNHEY, CDR2 SMNVEV (reference sequence). J was trimmed by 5 bases and V by 1 base; bases with no gene match: 1. This CDR3 comprises 13 residues. The CDR3 DNA follows: TGTGCCAGCAGTTTATGGGACAGTGAGACCCAGTACTTC. Residues: CASSLWDSETQYF.

The rearrangement uses TRBV6-1 and TRBJ1-4; no definite D call. CDR1 and CDR2 (germline): MNHNS, SASEGT. The V end lost 4 bases, the J end lost 5 bases, and 2 bases lay between the germline ends. This CDR3 has 11 amino acids. Here the CDR3 DNA reads TGTGCCAGCAGTGGAAATGAAAAACTGTTTTTT. The encoded protein is CASSGNEKLFF.

The V gene is TRBV7-2, the J gene TRBJ1-2; TRBD1 agrees at 7 bases. With 1 base clipped from V and 7 bases from J, the junction kept 3 bases outside the gene matches. CDR3 length: 13 amino acids. CDR1 SGHTA and CDR2 FQGNSA come from the germline V gene. The CDR3 loop reads CASSLGYRGGYTF. DNA of the CDR3: TGTGCCAGCAGCTTAGGATACAGGGGTGGCTACACCTTC.

The J gene is TRBJ2-7, the V gene TRBV30, with 9 nucleotides matching TRBD1. J gave up 4 bases and V 6 bases, and 10 bases lay outside the gene matches. CDR1 and CDR2 from the germline V gene are GTSNPN and SVGIG (reference sequence). CDR3 length equals 14 residues. CDR3 loop: CACRGDRVIYEQYF. In DNA, the CDR3 is TGTGCCTGTCGGGGGGACAGGGTTATTTACGAGCAGTACTTC.

The rearrangement links TRBV10-1 to TRBJ2-1; D is undetermined. V dropped 3 bases and J dropped 7 bases, with 4 bases sitting between them. Germline V gene sequence: CDR1 WNHNN, CDR2 SYGVQD (reference sequence). This CDR3 contains 11 residues. The DNA for the CDR3 is TGCGCCAGCAGTGAAGCTAATGAGCAGTTCTTC. Translated, it gives CASSEANEQFF.

This chain uses TRBV7-2 with TRBJ1-3; D unresolved. Per the germline V gene, CDR1 is SGHTA and CDR2 is FQGNSA. The V end lost 1 base, the J end lost 3 bases, and 7 bases lay between the germline ends. The CDR3 is 14 amino acids. CDR3 in DNA: TGTGCCAGCAGCTTAGAAGGGCGTGGAAACACCATATATTTT. It yields the protein CASSLEGRGNTIYF.

The sample holds one count of this clone. V and J are TRBV5-1 and TRBJ1-1; possible D gene TRBD1, 6 bases. Trimming pared 0 bases from V and 10 bases from J, leaving 13 bases between. This CDR3 is 13 amino acids long. Germline V gene lookup returns CDR1 SGHRS and CDR2 YFSETQ. The CDR3 sequence is CASSLGDRFRAFF. DNA for the CDR3: TGCGCCAGCAGCTTGGGCGACAGGTTTAGAGCTTTCTTT.

The chain uses TRBV27 and TRBJ2-3, with TRBD1 matching 10 bases. Per the germline V gene, CDR1 is MNHEY and CDR2 is SMNVEV (reference sequence). The CDR3 has 14 amino acids. V trimming: 5 bases; J trimming: 4 bases; junction bases outside the gene matches: 3. CDR3 sequence reads: CASSDRGPPDTQYF. CDR3 nucleotides: TGTGCCAGCAGTGACAGGGGGCCACCAGATACGCAGTATTTT.

This clone was seen only once. The genes are TRBV5-5 and TRBJ2-2, with a possible D match to TRBD1 (5 bases). The germline CDR1 and CDR2 sequences are SGHKS and YYEKEE (reference sequence). This CDR3 is built from 16 residues. V was cut by 2 bases and J by 4 bases, with 15 bases left in between. CDR3: CASSLAPLGATGELFF. The CDR3 DNA is TGTGCCAGCAGCTTAGCACCCTTAGGGGCCACCGGGGAGCTGTTTTTT.

The CDR3 bases are TGTGCCAGCTTCACCAAGGAGAGAGGGGACCCTGGTGAAAAACTGTTTTTT. It yields the protein CASFTKERGDPGEKLFF. The chain combines TRBV18 with TRBJ1-4, with a weak D call TRBD1 (5 bases). The ends were cut back, 7 bases at V and 7 bases at J, with 25 bases in the middle. There are 17 residues in the CDR3. CDR1 and CDR2 (germline): KGHSH, LQKENI. Using reference TRBV18 and TRBJ1-4 for the parts outside the CDR3, the full variable domain is NAGVMQNPRHLVRRRGQEARLRCSPMKGHSHVYWYRQLPEEGLKFMVYLQKENIIDESGMPKERFSAEFPKEGPSILRIQQVVRGDSAAYFCASFTKERGDPGEKLFFGSGTQLSVL.

The gene calls are TRBV27 and TRBJ1-5; D gene unclear. Germline V gives CDR1 MNHEY, CDR2 SMNVEV (reference sequence). CDR3 length equals 15 residues. Trimming stripped 2 bases from V and 0 bases from J, with 8 bases between. The CDR3, as DNA: TGTGCCAGCAGTTTAACGGGGTTTAGCAATCAGCCCCAGCATTTT. Amino acid sequence: CASSLTGFSNQPQHF.

The chain uses TRBV29-1 and TRBJ2-3, with TRBD1 identical over 7 bases. Germline CDR1 and CDR2: SQVTM and ANQGSEA. After removal of 6 bases from V and 3 bases from J, the junction contained 6 bases not matched to a gene. This CDR3 region has 13 residues. In DNA, the CDR3 is TGCAGCGTGACAGGGAGCCCGACAGATACGCAGTATTTT. As protein: CSVTGSPTDTQYF.

This chain connects TRBV19 to TRBJ2-7; 12 bases are a match to TRBD2. Losses at the gene ends were 9 bases for V and 2 bases for J; bases not matched to a gene: 2. This CDR3 has 13 amino acids. CDR1 is LNHDA and CDR2 is SQIVND in the germline V gene (reference sequence). The CDR3 reads CARRTSGTYEQYF. The DNA of the CDR3 is TGTGCCAGAAGGACTAGCGGGACCTACGAGCAGTACTTC. The entire variable domain, with the rest obtained from reference TRBV19 and TRBJ2-7, is as follows: DGGITQSPKYLFRKEGQNVTLSCEQNLNHDAMYWYRQDPGQGLRLIYYSQIVNDFQKGDIAEGYSVSREKKESFPLTVTSAQKNPTAFYLCARRTSGTYEQYFGPGTRLTVT.

This clone was seen just once. The CDR3 spells CSVVNGGNTIYF. CDR3 bases: TGCAGCGTTGTAAATGGTGGAAACACCATATATTTT. The chain couples TRBV29-1 to TRBJ1-3; D not resolved. This CDR3 has 12 amino acids. The germline gives CDR1 SQVTM, CDR2 ANQGSEA. Between the trimmed V and J ends, which lost 4 bases and 3 bases, there was a span of 7 bases. The whole variable domain, filled in from reference TRBV29-1 and TRBJ1-3, reads SAVISQKPSRDICQRGTSLTIQCQVDSQVTMMFWYRQQPGQSLTLIATANQGSEATYESGFVIDKFPISRPNLTFSTLTVSNMSPEDSSIYLCSVVNGGNTIYFGEGSWLTVV.

V gene TRBV5-1 combines with J gene TRBJ2-1; D may be TRBD2 (6 bases). The V end was cut by 4 bases, the J end by 3 bases, with 20 bases between. The CDR3 contains 17 residues. In germline, CDR1 is SGHRS, CDR2 YFSETQ. CDR3 nucleotide sequence: TGCGCCAGCAGCCTCCGACCAGGGACTCTGATCTACAATGAGCAGTTCTTC. It specifies CASSLRPGTLIYNEQFF.

This chain connects TRBV6-1 to TRBJ2-7; D is perhaps TRBD1 (6 bases). Per the germline V gene, CDR1 is MNHNS and CDR2 is SASEGT. This CDR3 has 16 residues. V lost 4 bases, J lost 0 bases, and 16 bases lay in between. As DNA, the CDR3 is TGTGCCAGCAGTGTACAGGGTGATATTCTCTCCTACGAGCAGTACTTC. Protein: CASSVQGDILSYEQYF.

The chain has TRBV27 and TRBJ2-7; 7 bases are a match to TRBD2. This CDR3 is built from 15 residues. Germline CDR1 is MNHEY and CDR2 is SMNVEV (reference sequence). Germline trimming cut 3 bases from V and 5 bases from J; bases unmatched to any gene: 10. This CDR3 is CASSFKHLGTNEQYF. Here the CDR3 DNA reads TGTGCCAGCAGTTTCAAGCACCTGGGGACTAACGAGCAGTACTTC.

The V gene is TRBV9, the J gene TRBJ1-2; TRBD1 might be the D (5 bases). Germline V gene data show CDR1 as SGDLS and CDR2 as YYNGEE. The CDR3 spans 12 residues. Trimming cost V 6 bases and J 4 bases, with 10 bases left between them. This CDR3 reads CASTDRFYGYTF. Written as DNA, the CDR3 is TGTGCCAGCACAGACAGATTCTATGGCTACACCTTC.

This chain joins TRBV18 and TRBJ2-2, with D unresolved. Trimming removed 6 bases from V and 2 bases from J, with 10 bases in between. CDR3 size: 14 residues. Looked up from germline, CDR1 is KGHSH and CDR2 is LQKENI. The CDR3 sequence is CASSLTRNTGELFF. CDR3 sequence (DNA): TGTGCCAGCTCGCTGACACGCAACACCGGGGAGCTGTTTTTT. Based on the CDR3 plus reference TRBV18 and TRBJ2-2, the full variable domain is NAGVMQNPRHLVRRRGQEARLRCSPMKGHSHVYWYRQLPEEGLKFMVYLQKENIIDESGMPKERFSAEFPKEGPSILRIQQVVRGDSAAYFCASSLTRNTGELFFGEGSRLTVL.

This sequence joins TRBV7-7 and TRBJ2-1; 11 bases match TRBD2. Trimming removed 1 base from V and 10 bases from J; junction bases left unmatched: 6. This CDR3 has 15 residues. Germline-derived CDR1 and CDR2 are SSHAT and FNYEAQ (reference sequence). The CDR3 protein is CASSLGGSGREEQFF. CDR3 coding DNA: TGTGCCAGCAGCTTAGGGGGTAGCGGGAGGGAGGAGCAGTTCTTC.

The V and J genes are TRBV4-3 and TRBJ1-6, with a weak D call TRBD1 (6 bases). The germline gives CDR1 LGHNA, CDR2 YSLEER. CDR3 length: 17 amino acids. V was trimmed by 3 bases and J by 1 base, leaving 13 bases between them. The CDR3, as DNA: TGCGCCAGCAGCCATGGAAAGGGGGGATCCTATAATTCACCCCTCCACTTT. Translated: CASSHGKGGSYNSPLHF.

This clone is a singleton in its sample. The chain is built from TRBV30 and TRBJ2-3; D possibly uses TRBD1 or TRBD2 (5 bases each). The V end was cut by 2 bases, the J end by 2 bases, with 8 bases between. This CDR3 comprises 13 residues. Looked up from germline, CDR1 is GTSNPN and CDR2 is SVGIG (reference sequence). The CDR3 sequence is CAWSHGTTDTQYF. CDR3 nucleotides: TGTGCCTGGAGTCATGGGACCACAGATACGCAGTATTTT.

V is TRBV6-5 and J is TRBJ2-1; D perhaps matches TRBD1 (7 bases). Germline V gives CDR1 MNHEY, CDR2 SVGAGI. The CDR3 extends over 14 amino acids. V lost 6 bases, J lost 5 bases, and 14 bases lay in between. The CDR3 loop reads CASRLTRGHNEQFF. For the CDR3, the DNA is TGTGCCAGCAGATTGACTAGGGGGCACAATGAGCAGTTCTTC.

This chain links TRBV6-5 with TRBJ2-5; 11 bases agree with TRBD1. The V segment lost 0 bases and the J segment 5 bases; nucleotides outside the gene matches: 2. Per germline, CDR1 MNHEY and CDR2 SVGAGI. The CDR3 spans 15 residues. The CDR3 loop is CASSYSGQGGETQYF. The CDR3 nucleotides read TGTGCCAGCAGTTACTCGGGACAGGGGGGGGAGACCCAGTACTTC.

In DNA, the CDR3 is TGTGCCAGCAGCCCTTGGGACGTAAGCTACGAGCAGTACTTC. Translation: CASSPWDVSYEQYF. The chain links TRBV9 to TRBJ2-7; tentatively, D is TRBD1 or TRBD2 (5 bases each). CDR1 is SGDLS, CDR2 YYNGEE, per germline. This CDR3 has 14 residues. Trimming removed 4 bases at V and 3 bases at J, with 14 bases between.